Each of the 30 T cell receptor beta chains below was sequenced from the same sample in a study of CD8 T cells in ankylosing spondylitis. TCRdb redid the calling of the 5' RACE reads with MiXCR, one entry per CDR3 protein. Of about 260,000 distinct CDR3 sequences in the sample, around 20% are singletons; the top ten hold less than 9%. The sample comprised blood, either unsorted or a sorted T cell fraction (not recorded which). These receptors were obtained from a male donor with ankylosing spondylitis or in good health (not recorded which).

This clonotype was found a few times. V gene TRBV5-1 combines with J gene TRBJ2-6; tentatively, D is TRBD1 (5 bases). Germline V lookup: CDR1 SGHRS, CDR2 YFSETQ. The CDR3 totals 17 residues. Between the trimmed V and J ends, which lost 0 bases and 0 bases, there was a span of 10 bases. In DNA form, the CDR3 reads TGCGCCAGCAGCTTGGAACAGGTTGTCTCTGGGGCCAACGTCCTGACTTTC. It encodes CASSLEQVVSGANVLTF.

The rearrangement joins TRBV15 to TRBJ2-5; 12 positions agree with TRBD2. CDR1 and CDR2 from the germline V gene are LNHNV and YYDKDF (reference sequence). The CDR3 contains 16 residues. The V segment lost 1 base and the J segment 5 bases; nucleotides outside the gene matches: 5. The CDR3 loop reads CATSRGASGREETQYF. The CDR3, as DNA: TGTGCCACCAGCAGAGGGGCTAGCGGGAGGGAGGAGACCCAGTACTTC.

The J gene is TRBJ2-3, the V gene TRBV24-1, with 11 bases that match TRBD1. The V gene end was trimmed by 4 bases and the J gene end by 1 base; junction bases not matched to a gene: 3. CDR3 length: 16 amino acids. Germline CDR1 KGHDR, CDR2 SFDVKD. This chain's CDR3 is CATSDPGQGGTDTQYF. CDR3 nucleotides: TGTGCCACCAGTGACCCGGGACAGGGGGGCACAGATACGCAGTATTTT.

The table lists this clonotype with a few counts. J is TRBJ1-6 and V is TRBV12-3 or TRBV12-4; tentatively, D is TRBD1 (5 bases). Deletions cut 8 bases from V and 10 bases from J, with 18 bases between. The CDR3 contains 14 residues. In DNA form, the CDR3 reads TGTGCCAGCTCAAAAGCGGGGGATGGATCACCCCTCCACTTT. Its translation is CASSKAGDGSPLHF.

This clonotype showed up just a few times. CDR3 protein: CASSYQAGGYNEQFF. Written as DNA, the CDR3 is TGTGCCAGCAGTTACCAAGCGGGAGGCTACAATGAGCAGTTCTTC. The chain links TRBV7-3 to TRBJ2-1; 9 bases map to TRBD2. The V gene end was trimmed by 6 bases and the J gene end by 3 bases; junction bases not matched to a gene: 6. Germline V gene data show CDR1 as SGHTA and CDR2 as FQGTGA. The CDR3 has 15 amino acids.

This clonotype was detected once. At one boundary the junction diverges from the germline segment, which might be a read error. The CDR3 coding sequence is TGTGCCAGCAGCAGGAGGGAAAACCAAAAGACCCAGTACTTC. It codes for CASSRRENQKTQYF. The rearrangement uses TRBV12-3 or TRBV12-4 and TRBJ2-5, with a weak D call TRBD2 (6 bases). The CDR3 covers 14 residues.

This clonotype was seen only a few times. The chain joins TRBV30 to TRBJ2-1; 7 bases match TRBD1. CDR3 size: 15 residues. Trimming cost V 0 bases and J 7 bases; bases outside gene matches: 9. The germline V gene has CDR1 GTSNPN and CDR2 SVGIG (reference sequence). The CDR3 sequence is CAWSVQGTVPNEQFF. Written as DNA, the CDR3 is TGTGCCTGGAGTGTACAGGGGACGGTCCCTAATGAGCAGTTCTTC.

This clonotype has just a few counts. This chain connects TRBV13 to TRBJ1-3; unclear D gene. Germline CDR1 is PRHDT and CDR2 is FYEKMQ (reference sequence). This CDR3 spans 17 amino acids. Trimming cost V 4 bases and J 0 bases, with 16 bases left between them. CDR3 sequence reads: CASSSGRGTSSGNTIYF. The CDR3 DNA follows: TGTGCCAGCAGCTCAGGTCGGGGAACCAGCTCTGGAAACACCATATATTTT.

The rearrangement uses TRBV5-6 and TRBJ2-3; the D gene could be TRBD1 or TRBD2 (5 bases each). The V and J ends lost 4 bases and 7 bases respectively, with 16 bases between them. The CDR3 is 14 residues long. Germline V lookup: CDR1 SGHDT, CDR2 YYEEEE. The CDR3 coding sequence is TGTGCCAGCAGCGGGGGACCGTGGGGTTATACGCAGTATTTT. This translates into CASSGGPWGYTQYF.

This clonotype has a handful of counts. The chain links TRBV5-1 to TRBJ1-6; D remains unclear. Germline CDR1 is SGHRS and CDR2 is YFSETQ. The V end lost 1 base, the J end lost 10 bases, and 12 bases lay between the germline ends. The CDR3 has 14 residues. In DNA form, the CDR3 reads TGCGCCAGCAGCTTGAATCTTGGGAAGTCACCCCTCCACTTT. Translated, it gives CASSLNLGKSPLHF.

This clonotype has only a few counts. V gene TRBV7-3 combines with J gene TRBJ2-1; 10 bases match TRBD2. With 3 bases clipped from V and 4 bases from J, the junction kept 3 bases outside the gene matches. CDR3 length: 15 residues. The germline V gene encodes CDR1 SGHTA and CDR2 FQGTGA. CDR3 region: CASSLSSGRYNEQFF. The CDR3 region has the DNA TGTGCCAGCAGCTTGTCTAGCGGGAGATACAATGAGCAGTTCTTC.

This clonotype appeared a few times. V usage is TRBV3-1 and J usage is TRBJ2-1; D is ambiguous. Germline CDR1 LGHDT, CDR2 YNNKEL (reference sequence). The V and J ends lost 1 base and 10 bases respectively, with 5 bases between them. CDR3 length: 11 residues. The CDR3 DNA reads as TGTGCCAGCAGCCAAGGGACCGAGCAGTTCTTC. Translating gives CASSQGTEQFF.

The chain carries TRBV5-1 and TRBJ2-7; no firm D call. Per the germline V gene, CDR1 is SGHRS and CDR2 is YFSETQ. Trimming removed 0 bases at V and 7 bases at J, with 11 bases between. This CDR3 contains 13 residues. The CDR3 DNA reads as TGCGCCAGCAGCTTGGAGTGGGGATGGGAGCAGTACGTC. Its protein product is CASSLEWGWEQYV.

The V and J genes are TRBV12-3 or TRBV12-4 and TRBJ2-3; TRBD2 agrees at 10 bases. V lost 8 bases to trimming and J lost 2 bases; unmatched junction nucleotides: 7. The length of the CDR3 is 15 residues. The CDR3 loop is CASRPSGGHTDTQYF. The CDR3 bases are TGTGCCAGCCGCCCTAGCGGGGGCCACACAGATACGCAGTATTTT.

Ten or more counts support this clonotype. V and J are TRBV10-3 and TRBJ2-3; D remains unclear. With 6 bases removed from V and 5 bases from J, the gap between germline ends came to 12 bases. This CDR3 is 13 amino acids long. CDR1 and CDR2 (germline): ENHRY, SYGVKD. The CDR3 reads CAIRPEYEDTQYF. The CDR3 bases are TGTGCCATCAGACCAGAATACGAAGATACGCAGTATTTT.

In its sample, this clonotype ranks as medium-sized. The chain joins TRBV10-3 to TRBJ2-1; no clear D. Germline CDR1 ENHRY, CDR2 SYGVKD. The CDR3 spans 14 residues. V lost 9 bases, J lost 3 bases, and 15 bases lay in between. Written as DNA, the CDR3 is TGTGCCATAGCTCTAGATAAGAACTACAATGAGCAGTTCTTC. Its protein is CAIALDKNYNEQFF.

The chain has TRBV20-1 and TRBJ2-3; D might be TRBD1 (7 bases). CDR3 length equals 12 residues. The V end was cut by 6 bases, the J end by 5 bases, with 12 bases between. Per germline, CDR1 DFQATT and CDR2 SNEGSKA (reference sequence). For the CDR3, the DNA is TGCAGTGCGGCGGGACAGAGAGATACGCAGTATTTT. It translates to CSAAGQRDTQYF.

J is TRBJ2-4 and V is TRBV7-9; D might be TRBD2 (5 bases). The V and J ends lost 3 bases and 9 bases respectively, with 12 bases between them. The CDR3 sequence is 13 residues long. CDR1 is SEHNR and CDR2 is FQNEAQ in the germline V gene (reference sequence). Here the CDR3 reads CASSFQTSGIQYF. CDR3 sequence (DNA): TGTGCCAGCAGCTTCCAAACTAGTGGCATTCAGTACTTC.

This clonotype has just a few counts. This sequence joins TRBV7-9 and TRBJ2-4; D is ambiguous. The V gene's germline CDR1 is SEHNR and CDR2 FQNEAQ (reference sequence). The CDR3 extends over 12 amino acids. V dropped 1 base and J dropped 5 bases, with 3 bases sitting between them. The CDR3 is CASSLDQNIQYF. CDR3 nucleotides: TGTGCCAGCAGCTTAGACCAAAACATTCAGTACTTC.

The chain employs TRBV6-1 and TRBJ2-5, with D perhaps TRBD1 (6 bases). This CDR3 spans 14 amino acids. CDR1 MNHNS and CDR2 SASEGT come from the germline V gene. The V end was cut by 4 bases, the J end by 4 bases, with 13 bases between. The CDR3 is CASSAGALGETQYF. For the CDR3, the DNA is TGTGCCAGCAGTGCAGGGGCGTTGGGAGAGACCCAGTACTTC.

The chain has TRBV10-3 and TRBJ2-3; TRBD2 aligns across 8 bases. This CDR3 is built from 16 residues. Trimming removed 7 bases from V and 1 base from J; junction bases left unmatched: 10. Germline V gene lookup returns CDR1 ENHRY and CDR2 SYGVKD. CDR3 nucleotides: TGTGCCATCACCCTCCCATTAGCGGGACGCACAGATACGCAGTATTTT. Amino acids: CAITLPLAGRTDTQYF.

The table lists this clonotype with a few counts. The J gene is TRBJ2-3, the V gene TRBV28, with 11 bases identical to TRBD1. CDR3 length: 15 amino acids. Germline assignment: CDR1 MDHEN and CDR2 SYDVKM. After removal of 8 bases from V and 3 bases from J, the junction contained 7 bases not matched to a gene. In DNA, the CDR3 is TGTGCCAGCTTTTCCGGGACAGGGGGTACAGATACGCAGTATTTT. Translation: CASFSGTGGTDTQYF.

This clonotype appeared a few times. The CDR3 bases are TGTGCCAGCAGCCCGACAGGATACGGACAGCCCCAGCATTTT. This gives the protein CASSPTGYGQPQHF. This chain joins TRBV12-3 or TRBV12-4 and TRBJ1-5; D might be TRBD1 (6 bases). V was trimmed by 6 bases and J by 7 bases, leaving 16 bases between them. The CDR3 is made up of 14 amino acids.

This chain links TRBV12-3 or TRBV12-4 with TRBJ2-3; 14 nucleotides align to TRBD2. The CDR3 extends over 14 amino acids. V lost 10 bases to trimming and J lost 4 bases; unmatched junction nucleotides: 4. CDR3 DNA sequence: TGTGCCACCACGACTAGCGGGGGGGCAGATACGCAGTATTTT. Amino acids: CATTTSGGADTQYF.

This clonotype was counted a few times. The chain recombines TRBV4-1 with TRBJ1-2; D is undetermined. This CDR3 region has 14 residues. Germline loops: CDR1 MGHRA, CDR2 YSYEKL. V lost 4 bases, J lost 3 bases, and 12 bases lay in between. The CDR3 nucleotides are TGCGCCAGCAGCCTAAAAAGGGCGGACTATGGCTACACCTTC. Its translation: CASSLKRADYGYTF.

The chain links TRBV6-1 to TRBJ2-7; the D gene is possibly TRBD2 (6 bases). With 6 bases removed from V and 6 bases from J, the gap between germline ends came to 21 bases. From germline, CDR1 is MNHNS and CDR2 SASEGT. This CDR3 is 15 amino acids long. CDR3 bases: TGTGCCAGCAGCCCCGGGGAGGCCTCCTACTTCGAGCAGTACGTC. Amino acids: CASSPGEASYFEQYV.

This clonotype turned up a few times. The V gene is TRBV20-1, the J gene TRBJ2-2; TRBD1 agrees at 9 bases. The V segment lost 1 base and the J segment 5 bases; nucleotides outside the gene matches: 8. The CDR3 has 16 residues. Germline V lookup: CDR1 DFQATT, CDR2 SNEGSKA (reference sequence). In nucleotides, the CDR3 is TGCAGTGCTAGAGCCCGGGACAGGGATATTACCGGGGAGCTGTTTTTT. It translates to CSARARDRDITGELFF.

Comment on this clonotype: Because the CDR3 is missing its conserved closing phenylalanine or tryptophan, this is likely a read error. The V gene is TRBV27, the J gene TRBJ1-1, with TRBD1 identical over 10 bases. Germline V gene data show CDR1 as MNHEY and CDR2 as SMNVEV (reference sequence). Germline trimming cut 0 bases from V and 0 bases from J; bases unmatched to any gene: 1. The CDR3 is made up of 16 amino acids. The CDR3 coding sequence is TGTGCCAGCAGTTTATCCGGGACAGGGGTGAACACTGAAGCTTTCCTT. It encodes CASSLSGTGVNTEAFL.

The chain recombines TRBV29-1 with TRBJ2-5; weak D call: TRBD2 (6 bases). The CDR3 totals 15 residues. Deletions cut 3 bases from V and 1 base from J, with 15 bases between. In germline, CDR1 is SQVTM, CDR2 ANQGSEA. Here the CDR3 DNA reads TGCAGCGTTGAGGAGGGGTCGGTGCCCCAAGAGACCCAGTACTTC. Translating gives CSVEEGSVPQETQYF.

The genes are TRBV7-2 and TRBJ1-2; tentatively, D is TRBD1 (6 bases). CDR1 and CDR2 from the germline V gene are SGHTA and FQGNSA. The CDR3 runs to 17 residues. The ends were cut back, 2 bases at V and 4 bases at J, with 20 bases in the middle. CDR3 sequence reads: CASSLLAGAPVIYGYTF. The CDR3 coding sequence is TGTGCCAGCAGCTTATTAGCAGGGGCCCCTGTCATCTATGGCTACACCTTC.